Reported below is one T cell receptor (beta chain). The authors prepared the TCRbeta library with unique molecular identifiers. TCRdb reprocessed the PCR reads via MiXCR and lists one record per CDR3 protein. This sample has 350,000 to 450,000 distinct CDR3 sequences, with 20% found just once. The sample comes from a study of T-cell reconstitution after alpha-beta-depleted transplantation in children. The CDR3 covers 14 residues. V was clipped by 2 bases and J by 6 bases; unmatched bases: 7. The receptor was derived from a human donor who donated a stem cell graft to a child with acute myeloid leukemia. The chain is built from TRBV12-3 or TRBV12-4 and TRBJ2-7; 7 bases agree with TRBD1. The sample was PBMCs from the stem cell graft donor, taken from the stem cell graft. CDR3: CASSLLTGVGEQYF. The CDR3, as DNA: TGTGCCAGCAGTTTATTAACAGGGGTTGGCGAGCAGTACTTC.